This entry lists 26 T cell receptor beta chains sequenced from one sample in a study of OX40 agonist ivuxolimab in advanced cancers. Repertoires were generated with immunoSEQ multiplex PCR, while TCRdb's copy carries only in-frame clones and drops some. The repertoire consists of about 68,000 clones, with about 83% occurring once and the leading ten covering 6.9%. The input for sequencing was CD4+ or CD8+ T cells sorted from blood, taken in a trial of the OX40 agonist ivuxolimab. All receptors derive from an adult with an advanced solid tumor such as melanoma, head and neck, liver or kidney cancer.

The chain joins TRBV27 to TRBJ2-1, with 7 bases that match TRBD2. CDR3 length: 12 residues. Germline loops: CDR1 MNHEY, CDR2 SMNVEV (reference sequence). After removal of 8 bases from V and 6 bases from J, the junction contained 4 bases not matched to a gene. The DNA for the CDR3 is TGTGCCAGCGGGAGGGAACCCAATGAGCAGTTCTTC. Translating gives CASGREPNEQFF.

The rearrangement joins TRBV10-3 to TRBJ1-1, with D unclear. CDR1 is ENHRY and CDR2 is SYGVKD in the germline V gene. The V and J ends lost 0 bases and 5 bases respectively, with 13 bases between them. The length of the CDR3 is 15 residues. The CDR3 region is CAISESGKRETEAFF. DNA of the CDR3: TGTGCCATCAGTGAGTCGGGCAAACGGGAAACTGAAGCTTTCTTT.

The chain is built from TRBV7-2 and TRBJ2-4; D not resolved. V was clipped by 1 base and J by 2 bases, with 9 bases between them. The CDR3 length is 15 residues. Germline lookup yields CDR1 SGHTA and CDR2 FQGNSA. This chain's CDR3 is CASSLEGSSKNIQYF. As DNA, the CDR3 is TGTGCCAGCAGCTTAGAGGGCAGCTCCAAAAACATTCAGTACTTC.

The CDR3 region has the DNA TGTGCCAGCAGCCCCGCCGGACCAAGCTCCTACAATGAGCAGTTCTTC. Protein sequence: CASSPAGPSSYNEQFF. V and J are TRBV5-5 and TRBJ2-1; D is undetermined. There are 16 residues in the CDR3. V dropped 4 bases and J dropped 0 bases, with 14 bases sitting between them. Germline CDR1 SGHKS, CDR2 YYEKEE (reference sequence).

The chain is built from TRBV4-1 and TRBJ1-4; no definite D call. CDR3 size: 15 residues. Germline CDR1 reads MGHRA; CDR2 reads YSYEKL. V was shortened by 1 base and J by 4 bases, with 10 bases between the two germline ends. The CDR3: CASSQGSQINEKLFF. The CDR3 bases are TGCGCCAGCAGCCAAGGATCACAGATTAATGAAAAACTGTTTTTT.

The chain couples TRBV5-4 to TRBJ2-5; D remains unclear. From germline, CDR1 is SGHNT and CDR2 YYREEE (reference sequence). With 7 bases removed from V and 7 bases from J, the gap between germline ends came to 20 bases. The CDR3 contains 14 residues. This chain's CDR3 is CASGEPTQRGTQYF. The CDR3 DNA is TGTGCCAGCGGGGAACCGACCCAAAGAGGGACCCAGTACTTC.

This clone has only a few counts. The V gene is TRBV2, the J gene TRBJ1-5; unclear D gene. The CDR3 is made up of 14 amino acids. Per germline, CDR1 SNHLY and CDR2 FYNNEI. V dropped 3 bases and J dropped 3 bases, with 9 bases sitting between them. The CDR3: CASSDSKANQPQHF. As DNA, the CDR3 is TGTGCCAGCAGTGACTCGAAAGCCAATCAGCCCCAGCATTTT.

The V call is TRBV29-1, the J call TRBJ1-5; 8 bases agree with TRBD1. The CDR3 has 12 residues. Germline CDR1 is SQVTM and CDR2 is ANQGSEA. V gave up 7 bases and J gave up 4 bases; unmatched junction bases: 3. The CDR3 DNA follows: TGCAGCGCCCGGACAGGGAATCAGCCCCAGCATTTT. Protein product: CSARTGNQPQHF.

CDR3 residues: CASSPSTGPNQPQHF. Here the CDR3 DNA reads TGTGCCAGCTCACCATCGACAGGGCCCAATCAGCCCCAGCATTTT. The chain has TRBV18 and TRBJ1-5, with TRBD1 matching 7 bases. The CDR3 is made up of 15 amino acids. Per germline, CDR1 KGHSH and CDR2 LQKENI. J lost 3 bases, V lost 2 bases, and 4 bases had no gene match.

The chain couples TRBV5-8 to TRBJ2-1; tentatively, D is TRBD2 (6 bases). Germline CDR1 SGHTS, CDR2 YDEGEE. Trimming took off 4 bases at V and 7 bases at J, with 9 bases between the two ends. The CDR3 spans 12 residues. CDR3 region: CASSPSGNEQFF. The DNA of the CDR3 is TGTGCCAGCAGCCCCAGCGGGAATGAGCAGTTCTTC.

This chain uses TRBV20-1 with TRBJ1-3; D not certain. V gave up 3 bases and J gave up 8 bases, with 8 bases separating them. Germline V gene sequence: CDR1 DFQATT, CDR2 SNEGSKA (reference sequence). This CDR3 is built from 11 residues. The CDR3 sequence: CSARFGDTIYF. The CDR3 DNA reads TGCAGTGCTAGGTTTGGTGACACCATATATTTT.

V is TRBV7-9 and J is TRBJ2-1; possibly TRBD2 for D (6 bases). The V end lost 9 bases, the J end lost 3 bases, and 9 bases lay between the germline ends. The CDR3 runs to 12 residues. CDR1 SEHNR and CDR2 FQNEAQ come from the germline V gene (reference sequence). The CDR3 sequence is CARGGSYNEQFF. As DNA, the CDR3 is TGTGCCAGGGGGGGAAGCTACAATGAGCAGTTCTTC.

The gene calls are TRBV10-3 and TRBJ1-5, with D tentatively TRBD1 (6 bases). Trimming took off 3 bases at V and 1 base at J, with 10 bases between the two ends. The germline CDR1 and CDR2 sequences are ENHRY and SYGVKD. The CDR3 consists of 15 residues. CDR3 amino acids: CAISDSQGSNQPQHF. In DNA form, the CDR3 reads TGTGCCATCAGTGATTCACAGGGAAGCAATCAGCCCCAGCATTTT.

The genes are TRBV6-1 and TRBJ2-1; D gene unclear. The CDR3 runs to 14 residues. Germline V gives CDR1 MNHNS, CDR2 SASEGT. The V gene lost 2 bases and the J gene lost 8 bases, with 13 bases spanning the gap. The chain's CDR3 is CASSEIDGVHEQFF. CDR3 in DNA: TGTGCCAGCAGTGAAATCGACGGAGTCCATGAGCAGTTCTTC.

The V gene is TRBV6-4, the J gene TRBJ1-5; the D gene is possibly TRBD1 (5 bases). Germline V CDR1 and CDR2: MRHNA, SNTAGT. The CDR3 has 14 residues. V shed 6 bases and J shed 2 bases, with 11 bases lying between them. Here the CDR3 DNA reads TGTGCCAGCAGCCTTAGGACACGCAATCAGCCCCAGCATTTT. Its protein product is CASSLRTRNQPQHF.

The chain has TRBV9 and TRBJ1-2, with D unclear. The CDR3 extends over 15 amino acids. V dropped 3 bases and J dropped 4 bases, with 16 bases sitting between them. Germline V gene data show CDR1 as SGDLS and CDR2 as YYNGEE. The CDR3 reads CASSAPGQETYGYTF. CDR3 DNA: TGTGCCAGCAGCGCCCCAGGTCAGGAAACCTATGGCTACACCTTC. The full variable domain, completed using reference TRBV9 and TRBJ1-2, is DSGVTQTPKHLITATGQRVTLRCSPRSGDLSVYWYQQSLDQGLQFLIQYYNGEERAKGNILERFSAQQFPDLHSELNLSSLELGDSALYFCASSAPGQETYGYTFGSGTRLTVV.

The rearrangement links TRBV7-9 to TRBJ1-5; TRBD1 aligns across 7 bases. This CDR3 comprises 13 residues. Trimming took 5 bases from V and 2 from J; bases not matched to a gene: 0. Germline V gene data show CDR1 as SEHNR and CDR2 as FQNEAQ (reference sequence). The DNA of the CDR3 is TGTGCCAGCAGCACAGGGGGCAATCAGCCCCAGCATTTT. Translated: CASSTGGNQPQHF. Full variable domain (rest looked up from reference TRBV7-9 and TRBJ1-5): DTGVSQNPRHKITKRGQNVTFRCDPISEHNRLYWYRQTLGQGPEFLTYFQNEAQLEKSRLLSDRFSAERPKGSFSTLEIQRTEQGDSAMYLCASSTGGNQPQHFGDGTRLSIL.

The CDR3 is CASSQSMGNQPQHF. As DNA, the CDR3 is TGTGCCAGCAGCCAAAGCATGGGAAATCAGCCCCAGCATTTT. The rearrangement joins TRBV6-5 to TRBJ1-5; unclear D gene. V was clipped by 6 bases and J by 4 bases, with 13 bases between them. The CDR3 has 14 amino acids. Looked up from germline, CDR1 is MNHEY and CDR2 is SVGAGI.

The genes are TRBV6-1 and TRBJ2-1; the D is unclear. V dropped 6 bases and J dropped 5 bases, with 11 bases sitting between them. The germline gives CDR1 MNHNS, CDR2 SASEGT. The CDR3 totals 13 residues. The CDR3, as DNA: TGTGCCAGCAGCCCTTCTCCCCACAATGAGCAGTTCTTC. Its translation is CASSPSPHNEQFF.

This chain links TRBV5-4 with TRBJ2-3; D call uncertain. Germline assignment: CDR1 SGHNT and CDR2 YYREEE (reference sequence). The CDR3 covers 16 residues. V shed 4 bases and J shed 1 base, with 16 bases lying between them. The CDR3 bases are TGTGCCAGCAGCCTCTCACGATTCTGGGGCACAGATACGCAGTATTTT. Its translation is CASSLSRFWGTDTQYF.

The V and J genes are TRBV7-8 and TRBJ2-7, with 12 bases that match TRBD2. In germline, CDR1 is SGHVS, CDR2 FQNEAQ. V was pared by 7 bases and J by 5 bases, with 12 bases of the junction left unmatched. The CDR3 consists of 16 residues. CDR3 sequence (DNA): TGTGCCAGCATCCCCGTCCAGGGACTAGCGGGCCACGAGCAGTACTTC. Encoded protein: CASIPVQGLAGHEQYF.

The CDR3 is CASSWDANNNSPLHF. As DNA, the CDR3 is TGTGCCAGCAGCTGGGACGCGAATAACAATTCACCCCTCCACTTT. The chain is built from TRBV7-3 and TRBJ1-6, with a tentative D call TRBD1 (5 bases). The CDR3 runs 15 residues. The V gene's germline CDR1 is SGHTA and CDR2 FQGTGA. Trimming shortened V by 4 bases and J by 7 bases, and 14 bases separated the two germline ends.

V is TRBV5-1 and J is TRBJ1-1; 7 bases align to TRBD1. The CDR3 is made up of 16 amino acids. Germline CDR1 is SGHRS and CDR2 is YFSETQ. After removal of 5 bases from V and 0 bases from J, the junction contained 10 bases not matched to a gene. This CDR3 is CASRPDRALMNTEAFF. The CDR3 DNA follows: TGCGCCAGCAGACCCGACAGGGCTCTAATGAACACTGAAGCTTTCTTT.

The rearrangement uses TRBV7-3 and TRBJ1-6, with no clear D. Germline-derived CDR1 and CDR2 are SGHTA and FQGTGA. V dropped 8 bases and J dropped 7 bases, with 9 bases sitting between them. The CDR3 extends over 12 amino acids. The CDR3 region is CASQNGNSPLHF. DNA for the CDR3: TGTGCCAGCCAAAACGGGAATTCACCCCTCCACTTT.

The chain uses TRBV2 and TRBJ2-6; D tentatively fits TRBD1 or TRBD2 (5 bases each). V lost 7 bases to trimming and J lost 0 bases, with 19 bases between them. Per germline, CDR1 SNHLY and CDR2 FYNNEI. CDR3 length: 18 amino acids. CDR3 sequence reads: CASKIQQGVASGANVLTF. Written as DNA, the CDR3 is TGTGCCAGCAAGATACAGCAGGGAGTTGCCTCTGGGGCCAACGTCCTGACTTTC.

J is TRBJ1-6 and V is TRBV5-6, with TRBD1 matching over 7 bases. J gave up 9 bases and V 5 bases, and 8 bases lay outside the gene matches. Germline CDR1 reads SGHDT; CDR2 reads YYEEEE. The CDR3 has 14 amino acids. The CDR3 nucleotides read TGTGCCAGCAGTCGAACAGGGGAGTCTTCACCCCTCCACTTT. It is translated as CASSRTGESSPLHF. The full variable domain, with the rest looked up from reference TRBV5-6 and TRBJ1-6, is DAGVTQSPTHLIKTRGQQVTLRCSPKSGHDTVSWYQQALGQGPQFIFQYYEEEERQRGNFPDRFSGHQFPNYSSELNVNALLLGDSALYLCASSRTGESSPLHFGNGTRLTVT.